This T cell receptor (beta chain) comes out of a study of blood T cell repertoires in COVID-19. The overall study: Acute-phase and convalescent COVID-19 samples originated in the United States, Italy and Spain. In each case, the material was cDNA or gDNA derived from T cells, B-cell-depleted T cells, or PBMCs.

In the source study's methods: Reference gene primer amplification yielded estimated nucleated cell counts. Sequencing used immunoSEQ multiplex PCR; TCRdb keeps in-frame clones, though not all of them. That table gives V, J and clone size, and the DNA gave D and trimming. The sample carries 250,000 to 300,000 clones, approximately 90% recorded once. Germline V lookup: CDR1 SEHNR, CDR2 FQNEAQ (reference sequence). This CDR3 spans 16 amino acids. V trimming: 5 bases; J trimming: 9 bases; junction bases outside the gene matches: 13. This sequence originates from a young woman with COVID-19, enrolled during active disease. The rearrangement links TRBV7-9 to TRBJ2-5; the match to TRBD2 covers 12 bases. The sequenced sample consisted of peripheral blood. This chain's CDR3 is CASSHGTSGPQTAQYF. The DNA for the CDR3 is TGTGCCAGCAGCCACGGGACTAGCGGGCCCCAGACGGCCCAGTACTTC.